The sequence of this TCR beta chain was determined in a study of blood T cell repertoires in COVID-19. The overall study: Researchers got acute and convalescent COVID-19 samples from the United States, Italy and Spain. PBMCs, B-cell-depleted T cells, or T cells provided the cDNA or gDNA that made up the material.

The CDR3 is 13 amino acids. Germline values: CDR1 SGHRS, CDR2 YFSETQ. V gave up 4 bases and J gave up 3 bases; unmatched junction bases: 3. A few counts support this clone. Per the authors' pipeline: Amplification from reference gene primers served as the basis for estimated nucleated cell counts. TCRdb's table, derived via immunoSEQ multiplex PCR, lists solely in-frame clones and lacks some. V and J calls and clone size are given by that table; D and trimming were obtained from the DNA. The repertoire holds tens of thousands of clones, 70% to 90% seen once, with roughly 13% in the top ten. The rearrangement links TRBV5-1 to TRBJ1-1; 7 positions agree with TRBD1. The source material was peripheral blood. The source of this sequence is a man of 80 years or more with acute or convalescent COVID-19. The CDR3 region has the DNA TGCGCCAGCAGCCGCACAGGGGACACTGAAGCTTTCTTT. This sequence encodes CASSRTGDTEAFF.